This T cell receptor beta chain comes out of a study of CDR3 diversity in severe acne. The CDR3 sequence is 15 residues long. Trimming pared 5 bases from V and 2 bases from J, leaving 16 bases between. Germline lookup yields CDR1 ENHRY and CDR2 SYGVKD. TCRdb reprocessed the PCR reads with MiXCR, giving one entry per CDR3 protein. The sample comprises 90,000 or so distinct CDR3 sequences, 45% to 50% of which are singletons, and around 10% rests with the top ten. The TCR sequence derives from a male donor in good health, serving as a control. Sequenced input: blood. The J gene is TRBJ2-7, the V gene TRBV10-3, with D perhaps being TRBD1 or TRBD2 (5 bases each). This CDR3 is CAISSDKERTYEQYF. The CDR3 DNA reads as TGTGCCATCAGTTCGGACAAGGAGCGGACCTACGAGCAGTACTTC.